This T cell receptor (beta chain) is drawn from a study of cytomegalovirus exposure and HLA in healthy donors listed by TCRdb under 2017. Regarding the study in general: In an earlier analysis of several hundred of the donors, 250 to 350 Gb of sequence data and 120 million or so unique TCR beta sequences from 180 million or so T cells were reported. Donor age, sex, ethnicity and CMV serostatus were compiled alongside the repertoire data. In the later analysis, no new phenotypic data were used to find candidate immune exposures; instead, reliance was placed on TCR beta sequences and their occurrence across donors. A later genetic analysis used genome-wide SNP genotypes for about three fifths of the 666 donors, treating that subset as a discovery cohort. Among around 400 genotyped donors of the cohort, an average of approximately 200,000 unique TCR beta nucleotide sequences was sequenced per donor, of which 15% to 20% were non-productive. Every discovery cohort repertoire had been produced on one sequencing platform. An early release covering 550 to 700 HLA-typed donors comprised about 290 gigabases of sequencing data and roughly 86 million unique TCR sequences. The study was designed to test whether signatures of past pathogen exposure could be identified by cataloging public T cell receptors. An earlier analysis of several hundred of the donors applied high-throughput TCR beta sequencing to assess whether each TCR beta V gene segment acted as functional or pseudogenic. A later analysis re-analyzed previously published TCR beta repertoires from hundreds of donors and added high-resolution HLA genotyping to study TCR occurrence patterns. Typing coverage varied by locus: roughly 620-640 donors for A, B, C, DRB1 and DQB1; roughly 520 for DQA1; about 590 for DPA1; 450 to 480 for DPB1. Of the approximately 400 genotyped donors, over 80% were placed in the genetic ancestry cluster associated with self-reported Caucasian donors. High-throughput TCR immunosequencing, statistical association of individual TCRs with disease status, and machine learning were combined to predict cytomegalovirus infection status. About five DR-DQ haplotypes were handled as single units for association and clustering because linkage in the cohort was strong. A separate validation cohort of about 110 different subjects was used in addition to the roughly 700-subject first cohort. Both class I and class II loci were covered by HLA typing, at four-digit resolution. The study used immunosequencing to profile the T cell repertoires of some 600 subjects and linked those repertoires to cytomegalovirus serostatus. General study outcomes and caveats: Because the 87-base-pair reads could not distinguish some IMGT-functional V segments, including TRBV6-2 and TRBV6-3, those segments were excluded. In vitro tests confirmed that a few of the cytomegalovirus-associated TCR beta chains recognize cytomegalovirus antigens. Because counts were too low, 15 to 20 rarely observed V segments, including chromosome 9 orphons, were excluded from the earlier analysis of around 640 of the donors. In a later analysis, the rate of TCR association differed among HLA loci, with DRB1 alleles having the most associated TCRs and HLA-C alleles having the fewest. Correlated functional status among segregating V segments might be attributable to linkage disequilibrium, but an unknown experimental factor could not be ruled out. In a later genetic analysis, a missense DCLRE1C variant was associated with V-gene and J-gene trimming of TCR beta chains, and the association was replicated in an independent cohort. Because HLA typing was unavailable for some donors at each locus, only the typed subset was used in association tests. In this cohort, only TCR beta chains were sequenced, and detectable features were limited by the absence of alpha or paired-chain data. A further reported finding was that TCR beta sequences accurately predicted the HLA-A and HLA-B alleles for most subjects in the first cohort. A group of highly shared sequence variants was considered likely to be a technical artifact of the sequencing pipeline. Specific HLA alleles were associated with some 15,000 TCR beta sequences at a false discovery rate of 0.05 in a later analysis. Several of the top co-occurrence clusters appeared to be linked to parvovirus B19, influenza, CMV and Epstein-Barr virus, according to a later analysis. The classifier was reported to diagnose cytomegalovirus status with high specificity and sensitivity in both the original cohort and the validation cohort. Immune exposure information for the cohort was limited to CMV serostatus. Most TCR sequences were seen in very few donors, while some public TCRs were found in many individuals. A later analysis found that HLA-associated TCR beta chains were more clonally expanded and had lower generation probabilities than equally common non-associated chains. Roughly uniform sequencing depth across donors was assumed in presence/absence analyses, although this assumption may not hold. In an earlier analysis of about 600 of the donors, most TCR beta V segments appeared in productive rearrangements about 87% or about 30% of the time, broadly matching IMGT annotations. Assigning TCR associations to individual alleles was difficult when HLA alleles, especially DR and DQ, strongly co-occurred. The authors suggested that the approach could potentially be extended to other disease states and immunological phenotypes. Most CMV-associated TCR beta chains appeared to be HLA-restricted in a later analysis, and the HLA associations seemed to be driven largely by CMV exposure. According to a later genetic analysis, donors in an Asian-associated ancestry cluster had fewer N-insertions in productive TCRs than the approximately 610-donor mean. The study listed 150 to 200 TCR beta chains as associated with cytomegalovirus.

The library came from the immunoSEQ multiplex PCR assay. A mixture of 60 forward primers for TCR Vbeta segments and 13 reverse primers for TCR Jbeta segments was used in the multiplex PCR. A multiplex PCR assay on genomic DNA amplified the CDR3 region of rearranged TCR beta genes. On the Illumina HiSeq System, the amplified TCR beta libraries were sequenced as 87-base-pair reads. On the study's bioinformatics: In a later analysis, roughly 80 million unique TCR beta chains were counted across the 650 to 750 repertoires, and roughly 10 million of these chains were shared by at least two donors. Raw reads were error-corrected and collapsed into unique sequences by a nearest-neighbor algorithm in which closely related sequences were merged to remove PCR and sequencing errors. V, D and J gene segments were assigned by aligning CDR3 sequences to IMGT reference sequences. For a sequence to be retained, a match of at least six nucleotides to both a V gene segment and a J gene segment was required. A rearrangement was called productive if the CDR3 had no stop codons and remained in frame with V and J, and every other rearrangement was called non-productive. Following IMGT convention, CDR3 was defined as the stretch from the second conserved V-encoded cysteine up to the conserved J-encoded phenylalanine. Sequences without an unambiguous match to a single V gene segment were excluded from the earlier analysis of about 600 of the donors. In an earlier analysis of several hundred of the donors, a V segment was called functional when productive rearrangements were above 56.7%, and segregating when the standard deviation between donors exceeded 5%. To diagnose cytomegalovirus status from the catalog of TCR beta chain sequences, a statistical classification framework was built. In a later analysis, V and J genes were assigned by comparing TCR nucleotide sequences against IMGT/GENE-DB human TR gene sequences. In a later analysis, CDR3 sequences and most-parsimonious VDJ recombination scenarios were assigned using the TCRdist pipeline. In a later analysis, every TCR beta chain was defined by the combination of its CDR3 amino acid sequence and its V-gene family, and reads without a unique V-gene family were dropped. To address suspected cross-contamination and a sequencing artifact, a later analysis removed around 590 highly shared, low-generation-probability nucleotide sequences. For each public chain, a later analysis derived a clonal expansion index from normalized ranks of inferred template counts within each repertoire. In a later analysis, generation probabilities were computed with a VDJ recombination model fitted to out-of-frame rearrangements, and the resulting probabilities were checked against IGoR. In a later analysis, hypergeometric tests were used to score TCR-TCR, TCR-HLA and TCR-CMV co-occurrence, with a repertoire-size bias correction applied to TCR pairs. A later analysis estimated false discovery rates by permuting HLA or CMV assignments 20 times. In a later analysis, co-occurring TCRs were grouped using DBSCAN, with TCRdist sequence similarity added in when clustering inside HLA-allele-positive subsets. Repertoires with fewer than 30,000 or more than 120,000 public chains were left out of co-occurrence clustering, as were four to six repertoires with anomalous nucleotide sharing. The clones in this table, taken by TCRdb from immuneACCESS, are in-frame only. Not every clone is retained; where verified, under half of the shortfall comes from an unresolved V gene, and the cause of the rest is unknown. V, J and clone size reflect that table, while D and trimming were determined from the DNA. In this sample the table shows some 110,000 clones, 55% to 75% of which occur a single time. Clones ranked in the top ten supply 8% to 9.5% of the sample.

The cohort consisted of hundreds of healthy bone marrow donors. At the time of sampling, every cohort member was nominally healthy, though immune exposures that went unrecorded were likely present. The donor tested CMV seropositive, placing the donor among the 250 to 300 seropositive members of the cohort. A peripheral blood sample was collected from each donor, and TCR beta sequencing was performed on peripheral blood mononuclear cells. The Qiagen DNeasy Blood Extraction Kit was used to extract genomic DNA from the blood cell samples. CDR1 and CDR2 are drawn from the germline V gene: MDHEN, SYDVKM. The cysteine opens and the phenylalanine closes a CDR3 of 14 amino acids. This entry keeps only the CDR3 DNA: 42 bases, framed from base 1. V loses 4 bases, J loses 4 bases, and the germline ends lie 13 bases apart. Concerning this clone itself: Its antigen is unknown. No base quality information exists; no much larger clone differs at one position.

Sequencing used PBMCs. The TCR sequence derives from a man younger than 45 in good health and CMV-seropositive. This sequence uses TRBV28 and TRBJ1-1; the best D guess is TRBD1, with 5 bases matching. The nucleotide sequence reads TGTGCCAGCAGTTGGGGGGGAATCGGCACTGAAGCTTTCTTT. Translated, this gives CASSWGGIGTEAFF.